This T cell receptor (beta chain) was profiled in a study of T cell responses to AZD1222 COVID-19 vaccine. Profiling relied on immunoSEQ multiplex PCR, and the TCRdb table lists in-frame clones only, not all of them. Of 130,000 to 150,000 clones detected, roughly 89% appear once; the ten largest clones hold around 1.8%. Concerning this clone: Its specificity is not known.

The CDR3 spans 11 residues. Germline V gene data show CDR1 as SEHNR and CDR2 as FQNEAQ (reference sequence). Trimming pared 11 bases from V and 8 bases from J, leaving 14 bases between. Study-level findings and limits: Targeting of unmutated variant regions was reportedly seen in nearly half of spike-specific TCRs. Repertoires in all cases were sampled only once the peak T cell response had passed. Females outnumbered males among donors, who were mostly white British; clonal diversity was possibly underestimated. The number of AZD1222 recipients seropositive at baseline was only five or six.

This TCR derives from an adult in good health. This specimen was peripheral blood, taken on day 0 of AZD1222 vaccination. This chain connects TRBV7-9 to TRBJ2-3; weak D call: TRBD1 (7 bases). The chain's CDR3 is CAGGQGGTQYF. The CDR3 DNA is TGTGCCGGAGGGCAGGGGGGTACGCAGTATTTT.